This TCR beta chain was sequenced in a study of T cells in Graves' hyperthyroidism and ophthalmopathy. Amplification of TCR beta CDR3 regions was performed using RNA transcripts as template. HTBI primers drove first-round RT-PCR of the TCR CDR3. Each CDR3 protein gets one entry after TCRdb re-called the multiplex PCR reads with MiXCR. The sample shows a few hundred thousand distinct CDR3 sequences, about 45% of them seen only once. With V trimmed by 8 bases and J by 0 bases, 2 bases remained unmatched. CDR1 is MNHNS, CDR2 SASEGT, per germline. This CDR3 region has 13 residues. In its sample, this clonotype was seen many times.

This TCR was sampled from a woman under 30 with Graves' hyperthyroidism. V gene TRBV6-1 combines with J gene TRBJ1-1; 8 bases map to TRBD1. The sequencing sample was made of peripheral blood or thyroid tissue (not recorded which). The CDR3 region is CASRQGLNTEAFF. For the CDR3, the DNA is TGTGCCAGCCGACAGGGGCTGAACACTGAAGCTTTCTTT.